The rows below give T cell receptor beta chains drawn from one sample of a study of response to subunit inactivated influenza vaccine. TCRdb fed the RT-PCR reads into MiXCR, producing one record per CDR3 protein. This table has about 240,000 distinct CDR3 sequences, 9% to 15% appearing once. Here the sequenced sample was non-naive T cells sorted from PBMCs, taken roughly 15 days before vaccination. The receptors were sampled from a man aged 50-60 years who received an inactivated influenza vaccine. The CDR3 runs from the conserved cysteine through the conserved F or W. The order of the fields is J gene, V gene, CDR3 length, clone size, D gene, CDR3 DNA, CDR3 protein. The D gene is left open where the match is weak. Expanded clones are given a class, and other clones once, few, many or no size at all.

TRBJ2-3 TRBV10-3 15 - - TGTGCCATCAGTCCCCAGGGGGGGGGCACAGATACGCAGTATTTT CAISPQGGGTDTQYF
TRBJ1-5 TRBV20-1 14 few TRBD1 TGCAGTGCTAGAGAAAACAGGGACAGACAGCCCCAGCATTTT CSARENRDRQPQHF
TRBJ1-6 TRBV5-1 18 - TRBD1 TGCGCCAGCAGCTTGGTAGTTCCGGGACAGCACAATAATTCACCCCTCCACTTT CASSLVVPGQHNNSPLHF
TRBJ1-6 TRBV14 15 - TRBD1 TGTGCCAGCAGCCTTGGGACAGGACTTAATTCACCCCTCCACTTT CASSLGTGLNSPLHF
TRBJ1-6 TRBV14 15 many - TGTGCCAGCAGCCAAACTTCCGGGAACAATTCACCCCTCCACTTT CASSQTSGNNSPLHF
TRBJ2-3 TRBV30 14 few TRBD1 TGTGCCTGGAGCCGGGACAGGTGGACAGATACGCAGTATTTT CAWSRDRWTDTQYF
TRBJ2-1 TRBV28 16 - TRBD2 TGTGCCAGCAGTTTATTGGGACTAGCGGGAGTGGATGAGCAGTTCTTC CASSLLGLAGVDEQFF
TRBJ2-2 TRBV7-9 15 many TRBD1 TGTGCCAGCAGCAGGACAGGGGTGAACACCGGGGAGCTGTTTTTT CASSRTGVNTGELFF
TRBJ2-2 TRBV27 14 many - TGTGCCAGCAGTTTAGAACCTAACACCGGGGAGCTGTTTTTT CASSLEPNTGELFF
TRBJ2-1 TRBV5-1 14 - TRBD2 TGCGCCAGCAGGTCTAGCGGGACATACAATGAGCAGTTCTTC CASRSSGTYNEQFF
TRBJ1-4 TRBV20-1 13 - - TGCAGTGCTAGAGGGCACTTTAATGAAAAACTGTTTTTT CSARGHFNEKLFF
TRBJ2-3 TRBV7-8 13 many - TGTGCCAGCAGCTTTACAGCCCAGGATACGCAGTATTTT CASSFTAQDTQYF
TRBJ1-2 TRBV20-1 14 many - TGCAGTGCTTCCGGGACACAGGCTAACTATGGCTACACCTTC CSASGTQANYGYTF